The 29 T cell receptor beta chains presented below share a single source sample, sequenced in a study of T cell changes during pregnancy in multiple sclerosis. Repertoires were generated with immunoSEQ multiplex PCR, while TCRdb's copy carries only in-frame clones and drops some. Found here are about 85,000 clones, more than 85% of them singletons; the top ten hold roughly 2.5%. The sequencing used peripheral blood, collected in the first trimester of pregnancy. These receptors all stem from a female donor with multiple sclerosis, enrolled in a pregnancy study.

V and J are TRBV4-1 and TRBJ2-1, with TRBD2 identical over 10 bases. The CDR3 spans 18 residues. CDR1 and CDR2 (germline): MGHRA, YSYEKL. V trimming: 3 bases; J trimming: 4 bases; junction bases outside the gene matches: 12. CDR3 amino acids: CASSHSPGLANQYNEQFF. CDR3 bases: TGCGCCAGCAGCCACTCCCCGGGACTAGCGAACCAGTACAATGAGCAGTTCTTC.

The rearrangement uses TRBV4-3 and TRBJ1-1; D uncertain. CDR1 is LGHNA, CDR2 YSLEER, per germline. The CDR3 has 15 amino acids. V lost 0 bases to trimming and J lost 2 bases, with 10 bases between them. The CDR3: CASSQDPGYNTEAFF. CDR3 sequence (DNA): TGCGCCAGCAGCCAAGATCCCGGTTATAACACTGAAGCTTTCTTT.

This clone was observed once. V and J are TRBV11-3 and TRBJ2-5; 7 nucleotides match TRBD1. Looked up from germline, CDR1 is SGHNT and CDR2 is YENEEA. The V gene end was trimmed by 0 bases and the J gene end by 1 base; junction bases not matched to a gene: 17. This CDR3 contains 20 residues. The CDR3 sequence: CASSLDLLLRGRPTQETQYF. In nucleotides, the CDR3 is TGTGCCAGCAGCTTAGATCTTTTGTTAAGGGGGCGACCGACCCAAGAGACCCAGTACTTC.

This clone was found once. The CDR3 here is CASRNNNEQFF. Written as DNA, the CDR3 is TGTGCCAGCAGAAATAACAATGAGCAGTTCTTC. The rearrangement uses TRBV7-9 and TRBJ2-1; no reliable D call. This CDR3 has 11 amino acids. The germline gives CDR1 SEHNR, CDR2 FQNEAQ (reference sequence). Between the trimmed V and J ends, which lost 6 bases and 5 bases, there was a span of 5 bases. Full variable domain (remainder filled in from reference TRBV7-9 and TRBJ2-1): DTGVSQNPRHKITKRGQNVTFRCDPISEHNRLYWYRQTLGQGPEFLTYFQNEAQLEKSRLLSDRFSAERPKGSFSTLEIQRTEQGDSAMYLCASRNNNEQFFGPGTRLTVL.

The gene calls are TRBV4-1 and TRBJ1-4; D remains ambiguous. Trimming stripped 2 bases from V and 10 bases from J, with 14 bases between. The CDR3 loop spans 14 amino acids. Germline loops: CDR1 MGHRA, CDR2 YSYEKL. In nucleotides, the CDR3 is TGCGCCAGCAGCCAATTGAGGGTAGATGGAAAACTGTTTTTT. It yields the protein CASSQLRVDGKLFF.

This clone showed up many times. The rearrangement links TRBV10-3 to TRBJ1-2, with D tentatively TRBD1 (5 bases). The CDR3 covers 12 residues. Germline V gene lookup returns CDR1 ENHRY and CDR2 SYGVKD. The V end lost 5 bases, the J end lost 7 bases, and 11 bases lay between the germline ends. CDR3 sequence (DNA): TGTGCCATCAGTTCAAGCAGGGTTGGCTACACCTTC. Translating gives CAISSSRVGYTF.

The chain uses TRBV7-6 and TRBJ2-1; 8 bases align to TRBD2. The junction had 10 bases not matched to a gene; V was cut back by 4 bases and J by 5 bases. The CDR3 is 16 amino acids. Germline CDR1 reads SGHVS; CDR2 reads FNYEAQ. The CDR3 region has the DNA TGTGCCAGCAGCTCGCCGTGGCGGGAGGATCACAATGAGCAGTTCTTC. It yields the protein CASSSPWREDHNEQFF.

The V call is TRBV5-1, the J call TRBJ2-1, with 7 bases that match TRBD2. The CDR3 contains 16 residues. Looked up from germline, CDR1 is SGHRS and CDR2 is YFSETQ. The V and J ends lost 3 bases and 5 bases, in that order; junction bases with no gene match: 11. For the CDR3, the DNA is TGCGCCAGCAGCTGGCGTCCTAGCGGAGGTGACAATGAGCAGTTCTTC. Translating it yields CASSWRPSGGDNEQFF.

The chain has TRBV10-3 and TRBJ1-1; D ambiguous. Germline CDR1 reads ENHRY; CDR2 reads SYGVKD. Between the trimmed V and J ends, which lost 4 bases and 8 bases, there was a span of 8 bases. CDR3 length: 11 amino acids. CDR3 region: CAISAGREAFF. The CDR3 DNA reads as TGTGCCATCAGTGCTGGGAGAGAAGCTTTCTTT.

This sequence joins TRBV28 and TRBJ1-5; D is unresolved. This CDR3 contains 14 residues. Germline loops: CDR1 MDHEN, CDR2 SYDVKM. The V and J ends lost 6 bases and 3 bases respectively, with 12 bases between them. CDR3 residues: CASSLIGPNQPQHF. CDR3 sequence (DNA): TGTGCCAGCAGCCTTATTGGCCCCAATCAGCCCCAGCATTTT.

The CDR3 sequence is CASSPTAMQETQYF. CDR3 sequence (DNA): TGCGCCAGCAGCCCCACCGCGATGCAAGAGACCCAGTACTTC. The chain joins TRBV5-1 to TRBJ2-5, with D uncertain. The CDR3 loop spans 14 amino acids. V was shortened by 4 bases and J by 2 bases, with 12 bases between the two germline ends. Per the germline V gene, CDR1 is SGHRS and CDR2 is YFSETQ.

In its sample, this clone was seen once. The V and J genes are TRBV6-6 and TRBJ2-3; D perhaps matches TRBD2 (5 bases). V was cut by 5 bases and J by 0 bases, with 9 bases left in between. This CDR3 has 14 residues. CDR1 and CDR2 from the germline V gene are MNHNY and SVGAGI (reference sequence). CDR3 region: CASSPPGSTDTQYF. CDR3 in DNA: TGTGCCAGCAGTCCCCCGGGAAGCACAGATACGCAGTATTTT.

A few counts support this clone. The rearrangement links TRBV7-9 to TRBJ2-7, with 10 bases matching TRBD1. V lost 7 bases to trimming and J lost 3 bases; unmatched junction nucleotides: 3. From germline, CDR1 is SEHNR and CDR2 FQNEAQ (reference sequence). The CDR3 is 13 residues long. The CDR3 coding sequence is TGTGCCAGCAACCGGGACAGGGGCTACGAGCAGTACTTC. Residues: CASNRDRGYEQYF. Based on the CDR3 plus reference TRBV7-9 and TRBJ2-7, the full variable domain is DTGVSQNPRHKITKRGQNVTFRCDPISEHNRLYWYRQTLGQGPEFLTYFQNEAQLEKSRLLSDRFSAERPKGSFSTLEIQRTEQGDSAMYLCASNRDRGYEQYFGPGTRLTVT.

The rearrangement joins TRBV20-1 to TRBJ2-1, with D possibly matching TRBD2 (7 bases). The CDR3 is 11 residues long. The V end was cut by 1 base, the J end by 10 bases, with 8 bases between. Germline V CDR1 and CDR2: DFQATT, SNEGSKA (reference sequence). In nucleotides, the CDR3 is TGCAGTGCTAGAGGCGGGGGCGAGCAGTTCTTC. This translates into CSARGGGEQFF.

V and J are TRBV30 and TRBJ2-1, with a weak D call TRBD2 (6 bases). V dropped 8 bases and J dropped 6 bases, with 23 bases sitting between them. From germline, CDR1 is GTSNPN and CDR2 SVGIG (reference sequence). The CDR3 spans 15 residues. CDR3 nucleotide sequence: TGTGCCCGGGGGAATGGGATGGAATGGGGCAATGAGCAGTTCTTC. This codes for CARGNGMEWGNEQFF. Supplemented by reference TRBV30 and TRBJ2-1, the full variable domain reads SQTIHQWPATLVQPVGSPLSLECTVEGTSNPNLYWYRQAAGRGLQLLFYSVGIGQISSEVPQNLSASRPQDRQFILSSKKLLLSDSGFYLCARGNGMEWGNEQFFGPGTRLTVL.

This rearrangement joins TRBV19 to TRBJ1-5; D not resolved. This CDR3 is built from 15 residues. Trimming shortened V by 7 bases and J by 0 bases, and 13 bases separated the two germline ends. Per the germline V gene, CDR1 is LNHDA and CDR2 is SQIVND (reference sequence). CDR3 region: CASNDGGSSNQPQHF. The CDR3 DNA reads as TGTGCCAGTAATGACGGCGGAAGTAGCAATCAGCCCCAGCATTTT.

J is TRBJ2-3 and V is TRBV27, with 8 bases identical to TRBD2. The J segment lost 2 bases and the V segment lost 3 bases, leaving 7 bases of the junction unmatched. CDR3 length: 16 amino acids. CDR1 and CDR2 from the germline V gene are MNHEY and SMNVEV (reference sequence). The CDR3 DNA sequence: TGTGCCAGCAGTTTCACAACTAGCGGAAACACAGATACGCAGTATTTT. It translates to CASSFTTSGNTDTQYF.

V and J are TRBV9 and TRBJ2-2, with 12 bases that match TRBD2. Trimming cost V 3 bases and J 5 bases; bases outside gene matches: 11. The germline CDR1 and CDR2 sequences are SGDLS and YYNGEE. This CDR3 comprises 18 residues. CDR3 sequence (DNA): TGTGCCAGCAGCGCCCATGGACTAGCGGGGCTTACGACCGGGGAGCTGTTTTTT. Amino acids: CASSAHGLAGLTTGELFF.

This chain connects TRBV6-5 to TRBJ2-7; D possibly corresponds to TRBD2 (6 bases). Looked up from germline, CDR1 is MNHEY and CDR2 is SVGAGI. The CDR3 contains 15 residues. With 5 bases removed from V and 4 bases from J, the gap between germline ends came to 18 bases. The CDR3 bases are TGTGCCAGCAGTCTAGCCGGGACTGGTGCTTACGAGCAGTACTTC. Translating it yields CASSLAGTGAYEQYF.

CDR3 nucleotide sequence: TGTGCCAGCAGGGGGGGGACAGGATTATATGGCTACACCTTC. Translated: CASRGGTGLYGYTF. The V call is TRBV6-6, the J call TRBJ1-2; 8 bases match TRBD1. This CDR3 has 14 residues. The V and J ends lost 6 bases and 5 bases, in that order; junction bases with no gene match: 8. The germline V gene has CDR1 MNHNY and CDR2 SVGAGI (reference sequence).

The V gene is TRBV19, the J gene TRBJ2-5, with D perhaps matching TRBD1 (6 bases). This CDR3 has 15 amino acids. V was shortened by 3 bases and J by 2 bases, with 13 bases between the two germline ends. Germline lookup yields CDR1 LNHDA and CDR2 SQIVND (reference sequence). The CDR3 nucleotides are TGTGCCAGTAGTATCCTCGGGGACACACAAGAGACCCAGTACTTC. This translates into CASSILGDTQETQYF.

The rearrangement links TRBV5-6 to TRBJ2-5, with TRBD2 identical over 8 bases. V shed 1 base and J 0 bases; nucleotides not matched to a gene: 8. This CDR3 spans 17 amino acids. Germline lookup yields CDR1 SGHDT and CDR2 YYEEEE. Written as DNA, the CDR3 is TGTGCCAGCAGCTTGAGAGCGGGGGTCCCGTACCAAGAGACCCAGTACTTC. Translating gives CASSLRAGVPYQETQYF.

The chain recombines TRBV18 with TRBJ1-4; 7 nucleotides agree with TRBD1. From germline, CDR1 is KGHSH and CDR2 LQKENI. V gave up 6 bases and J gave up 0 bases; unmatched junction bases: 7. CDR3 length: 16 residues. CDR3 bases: TGTGCCAGCTCCATAACCGGGACAGCAACTAATGAAAAACTGTTTTTT. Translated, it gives CASSITGTATNEKLFF.

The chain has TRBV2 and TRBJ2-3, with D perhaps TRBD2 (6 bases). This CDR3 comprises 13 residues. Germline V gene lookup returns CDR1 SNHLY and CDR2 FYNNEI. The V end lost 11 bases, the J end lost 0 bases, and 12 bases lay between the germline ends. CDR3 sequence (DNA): TGTGCCGGTAGCGGACCTAGCACAGATACGCAGTATTTT. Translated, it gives CAGSGPSTDTQYF.

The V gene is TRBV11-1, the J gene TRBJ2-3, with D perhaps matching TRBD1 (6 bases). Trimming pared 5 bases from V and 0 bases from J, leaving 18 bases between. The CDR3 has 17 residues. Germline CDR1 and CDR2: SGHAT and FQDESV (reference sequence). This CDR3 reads CASSPRPGQSSTDTQYF. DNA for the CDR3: TGTGCCAGCAGCCCCCGGCCCGGACAGAGTAGCACAGATACGCAGTATTTT. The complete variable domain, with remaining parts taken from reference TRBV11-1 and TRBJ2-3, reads EAEVAQSPRYKITEKSQAVAFWCDPISGHATLYWYRQILGQGPELLVQFQDESVVDDSQLPKDRFSAERLKGVDSTLKIQPAELGDSAMYLCASSPRPGQSSTDTQYFGPGTRLTVL.

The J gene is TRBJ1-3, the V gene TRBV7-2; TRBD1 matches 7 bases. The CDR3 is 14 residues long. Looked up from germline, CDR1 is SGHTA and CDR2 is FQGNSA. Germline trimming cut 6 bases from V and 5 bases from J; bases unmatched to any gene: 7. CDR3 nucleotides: TGTGCCAGCAGTCGGGACAGAACAAGAAACACCATATATTTT. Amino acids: CASSRDRTRNTIYF.

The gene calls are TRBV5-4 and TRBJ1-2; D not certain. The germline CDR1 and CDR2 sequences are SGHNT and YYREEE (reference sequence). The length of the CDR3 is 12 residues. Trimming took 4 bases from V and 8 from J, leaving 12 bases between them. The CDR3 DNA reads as TGTGCCAGCAGCCACGTTGCTCTAGGCTACACCTTC. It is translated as CASSHVALGYTF.

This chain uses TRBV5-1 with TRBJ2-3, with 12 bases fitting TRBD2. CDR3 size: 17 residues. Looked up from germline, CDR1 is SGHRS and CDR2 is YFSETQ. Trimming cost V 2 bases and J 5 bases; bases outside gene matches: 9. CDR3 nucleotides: TGCGCCAGCAGCTTCCCTTGGACTAGCGGGGCGGGAGATACGCAGTATTTT. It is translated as CASSFPWTSGAGDTQYF.

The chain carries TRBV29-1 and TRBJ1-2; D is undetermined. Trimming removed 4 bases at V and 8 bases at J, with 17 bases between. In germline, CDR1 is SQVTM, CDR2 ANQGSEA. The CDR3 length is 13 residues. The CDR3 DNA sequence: TGCAGCGTTGCATTGGAGACGTCTGAAGGCTACACCTTC. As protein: CSVALETSEGYTF.